This entry describes one T cell receptor beta chain. This receptor's antigen is unknown. Base qualities are not provided; no much larger clone lies one nucleotide away. Reading from cysteine to phenylalanine, the CDR3 counts 15 amino acids. Only the CDR3 part of the read is kept: 45 bases, read in frame from the first base. V and J are trimmed by 4 bases and 7 bases, and the gene matches miss 7 bases of the junction. The data are from a study of T-cell reconstitution after alpha-beta-depleted transplantation in children (dated by TCRdb to the mid-2010s). The study in broad terms: Using TCR repertoire profiling, the study followed T-cell immune reconstitution in a quantitative way in children after TCRalphabeta/CD19-depleted allogeneic hematopoietic cell transplantation. Broad study findings and their caveats: The frequencies of hyperexpanded clones fell over the following months, and after one year, T-cell counts and TCRbeta diversity were mostly attributed to newly produced T cells. The apparently early recovery of alphabetaT-cell counts about two months after transplant reportedly depended on only several hundred rapidly expanded clones that came from non-depleted graft cells. In some patients, the high TCRbeta diversity seen at day 60 was put down to recipient T cells and intrathymic progenitors that had survived conditioning.

The library was obtained by PCR. Sequencer: Illumina HiSeq 2500. To normalize quantification of the TCRbeta repertoire, the TCR libraries were built with molecular barcoding that relied on unique molecular identifiers. The public reads were run again by TCRdb, first through fastp at Q25 and then through MiXCR, and only productive beta chains were kept. All rows with the same CDR3 protein become a single entry with the most common DNA and genes. This sample comprises roughly 400,000 distinct CDR3 sequences, approximately 41% of them detected only once. Of the sample, 27% falls within the top ten clones. Taken with the paper, the label for treatment or condition translates to: allogeneic hematopoietic cell transplantation with graft depleted of TCRalphabeta T cells and CD19 B cells. The children who served as transplant recipients had been given grafts of TCRalphabeta/CD19-depleted allogeneic hematopoietic cells.

This material consisted of PBMCs, taken before TCRalphabeta/CD19-depleted stem cell transplant. This TCR derives from a girl between 2 and 10 years old with aplastic anemia, due to receive a stem cell transplant. Rearrangement joined TRBV12-3 or TRBV12-4 to TRBJ2-1; 10 bases in the middle match TRBD1. The DNA sequence reads TGTGCCAGCAGTTCTGGCGGGACAGGGGTAAATGAGCAGTTCTTC. It encodes CASSSGGTGVNEQFF.